Presented here are 25 T cell receptor beta chains from one specimen sequenced in a study of blood T cell repertoires in COVID-19. TCRdb keeps only in-frame clones here, not all; method: immunoSEQ multiplex PCR. Altogether 250,000 to 300,000 clones are present, about 89% being singletons, with the ten largest covering 1.7%. Sequencing was performed on PBMCs or T cells enriched from blood (not recorded which). The receptors were sampled from a woman aged 40 to 50 who had recovered from COVID-19.

This rearrangement joins TRBV6-5 to TRBJ1-5; D not resolved. In germline, CDR1 is MNHEY, CDR2 SVGAGI. The V gene lost 6 bases and the J gene lost 0 bases, with 12 bases spanning the gap. The CDR3 sequence is 15 residues long. The DNA of the CDR3 is TGTGCCAGCAGCTCCGTATCCTATAGCAATCAGCCCCAGCATTTT. Encoded protein: CASSSVSYSNQPQHF.

This chain links TRBV21-1 with TRBJ1-2. TRBV21-1 is listed as a pseudogene. CDR3 length: 14 residues. In DNA, the CDR3 is TGTGCCAGCCTCCGGGGGGGACCGGATCCAAGCTACACCTTC. It codes for CASLRGGPDPSYTF.

V gene TRBV30 combines with J gene TRBJ1-1; 9 nucleotides align to TRBD1. The CDR3 has 14 amino acids. The germline CDR1 and CDR2 sequences are GTSNPN and SVGIG (reference sequence). With 2 bases clipped from V and 5 bases from J, the junction kept 6 bases outside the gene matches. The CDR3 here is CAWSPWDRVTEAFF. The CDR3 nucleotides are TGTGCCTGGAGTCCTTGGGACAGGGTGACTGAAGCTTTCTTT.

The chain combines TRBV5-1 with TRBJ2-7, with D perhaps TRBD2 (7 bases). Per germline, CDR1 SGHRS and CDR2 YFSETQ. Between the trimmed V and J ends, which lost 4 bases and 4 bases, there was a span of 18 bases. The CDR3 is 15 amino acids. CDR3 sequence: CASSDGGGPSYEQYF. For the CDR3, the DNA is TGCGCCAGCAGCGATGGCGGGGGCCCCTCTTACGAGCAGTACTTC.

The J gene is TRBJ1-1, the V gene TRBV4-1, with TRBD1 as a possible D gene (5 bases). V was clipped by 0 bases and J by 11 bases, with 13 bases between them. Germline values: CDR1 MGHRA, CDR2 YSYEKL. This CDR3 contains 13 residues. The CDR3 reads CASSQEGTGVAFF. DNA for the CDR3: TGCGCCAGCAGCCAAGAGGGGACGGGAGTTGCTTTCTTT.

V is TRBV5-4 and J is TRBJ2-5; D may be TRBD2 (6 bases). V lost 7 bases, J lost 2 bases, and 12 bases lay in between. This CDR3 region has 13 residues. Germline CDR1 reads SGHNT; CDR2 reads YYREEE (reference sequence). The CDR3 DNA follows: TGTGCCAGCGGGCTCCGGGAGCAAGAGACCCAGTACTTC. Translating it yields CASGLREQETQYF.

The chain recombines TRBV4-1 with TRBJ2-7, with 7 bases matching TRBD1. V gave up 4 bases and J gave up 1 base; unmatched junction bases: 7. The germline V gene has CDR1 MGHRA and CDR2 YSYEKL. This CDR3 comprises 15 residues. CDR3 bases: TGCGCCAGCAGCCCGAGGGACAGTAGATCCTACGAGCAGTACTTC. It specifies CASSPRDSRSYEQYF.

The chain couples TRBV24-1 to TRBJ2-3; maybe TRBD2 (5 bases). The CDR3 spans 16 residues. Deletions cut 2 bases from V and 5 bases from J, with 16 bases between. Germline V gene lookup returns CDR1 KGHDR and CDR2 SFDVKD. The CDR3 DNA follows: TGTGCCACCAGTGATTGGGCCGGGGAACGAGGAGATACGCAGTATTTT. Translating it yields CATSDWAGERGDTQYF.

The CDR3 is CATNFEGAEQYF. CDR3 DNA sequence: TGTGCCACCAATTTCGAAGGGGCCGAGCAGTACTTC. V gene TRBV27 combines with J gene TRBJ2-7; weak D call: TRBD1 (5 bases). Germline V gene lookup returns CDR1 MNHEY and CDR2 SMNVEV (reference sequence). With 10 bases removed from V and 6 bases from J, the gap between germline ends came to 16 bases. The CDR3 is 12 residues long.

The gene calls are TRBV5-1 and TRBJ2-6; 8 nucleotides line up with TRBD1. Looked up from germline, CDR1 is SGHRS and CDR2 is YFSETQ. Unmatched junction bases numbered 5, after V lost 3 bases and J lost 0 bases. This CDR3 has 17 amino acids. CDR3 nucleotides: TGCGCCAGCAGCTCATGGACAGGGAACTCTGGGGCCAACGTCCTGACTTTC. Its translation: CASSSWTGNSGANVLTF. The whole variable domain, remainder taken from reference TRBV5-1 and TRBJ2-6, is KAGVTQTPRYLIKTRGQQVTLSCSPISGHRSVSWYQQTPGQGLQFLFEYFSETQRNKGNFPGRFSGRQFSNSRSEMNVSTLELGDSALYLCASSSWTGNSGANVLTFGAGSRLTVL.

The CDR3 spells CASSVEGRAVYNEQFF. CDR3 nucleotides: TGTGCCAGCAGCGTAGAAGGCAGGGCAGTCTACAATGAGCAGTTCTTC. The chain joins TRBV9 to TRBJ2-1, with D maybe TRBD1 (5 bases). Germline CDR1 and CDR2: SGDLS and YYNGEE. The CDR3 runs 16 residues. The germline V and J ends were trimmed by 0 bases and 3 bases, with 13 bases remaining between them.

The gene calls are TRBV7-2 and TRBJ2-7; TRBD2 is a possible D gene (7 bases). CDR1 and CDR2 from the germline V gene are SGHTA and FQGNSA. The CDR3 loop spans 16 amino acids. V lost 1 base, J lost 0 bases, and 13 bases lay in between. CDR3: CASSLGFAGASYEQYF. CDR3 sequence (DNA): TGTGCCAGCAGCTTAGGGTTTGCGGGGGCCTCCTACGAGCAGTACTTC.

This clone was found a few times. J is TRBJ1-5 and V is TRBV10-3; D call uncertain. The V end lost 1 base, the J end lost 7 bases, and 11 bases lay between the germline ends. This CDR3 has 14 residues. From germline, CDR1 is ENHRY and CDR2 SYGVKD. CDR3: CAISELPGLQPQHF. The CDR3 nucleotides read TGTGCCATCAGTGAGTTGCCAGGTTTACAGCCCCAGCATTTT.

The chain employs TRBV19 and TRBJ1-2, with D maybe TRBD1 (6 bases). The V gene lost 1 base and the J gene lost 0 bases, with 12 bases spanning the gap. Looked up from germline, CDR1 is LNHDA and CDR2 is SQIVND (reference sequence). The CDR3 runs to 16 residues. The CDR3 sequence: CASSIGRTATNYGYTF. DNA of the CDR3: TGTGCCAGTAGTATAGGCCGGACAGCAACTAACTATGGCTACACCTTC.

This clone was detected a few times. This chain uses TRBV6-1 with TRBJ2-5; 8 positions match TRBD1. V shed 2 bases and J 5 bases; nucleotides not matched to a gene: 4. Looked up from germline, CDR1 is MNHNS and CDR2 is SASEGT. This CDR3 region has 14 residues. The CDR3 here is CASSESGQGETQYF. DNA of the CDR3: TGTGCCAGCAGTGAAAGCGGACAGGGTGAGACCCAGTACTTC.

This chain uses TRBV6-5 with TRBJ1-5; the D gene is possibly TRBD1 (5 bases). V was pared by 2 bases and J by 1 base, with 9 bases between. Germline V CDR1 and CDR2: MNHEY, SVGAGI. CDR3 size: 15 residues. The CDR3: CASSYTGVSNQPQHF. The CDR3 region has the DNA TGTGCCAGCAGTTACACGGGGGTGAGCAATCAGCCCCAGCATTTT.

The rearrangement joins TRBV6-4 to TRBJ1-6, with unresolved D. The V gene lost 0 bases and the J gene lost 5 bases, with 32 bases spanning the gap. There are 23 residues in the CDR3. The V gene's germline CDR1 is MRHNA and CDR2 SNTAGT. The CDR3 reads CASSDSEVPKPHHILKNNSPLHF. The CDR3 DNA follows: TGTGCCAGCAGTGACTCCGAGGTTCCCAAGCCACACCACATACTTAAAAATAATTCACCCCTCCACTTT.

This chain connects TRBV2 to TRBJ2-7; 8 positions agree with TRBD2. Germline V gene sequence: CDR1 SNHLY, CDR2 FYNNEI. The trim removed 6 bases at V and 0 bases at J, leaving 4 bases unmatched. The CDR3 length is 14 residues. CDR3 coding DNA: TGTGCCAGCAGAGACGGGACTAGCTCCTACGAGCAGTACTTC. It encodes CASRDGTSSYEQYF.

The chain is built from TRBV5-4 and TRBJ2-7; perhaps TRBD2 as D (5 bases). CDR1 is SGHNT and CDR2 is YYREEE in the germline V gene (reference sequence). Trimming pared 0 bases from V and 2 bases from J, leaving 6 bases between. The CDR3 runs 13 residues. The CDR3 loop is CASSLGRAYEQYF. CDR3 in DNA: TGTGCCAGCAGCTTGGGGCGGGCCTACGAGCAGTACTTC. Variable domain in full (rest from reference TRBV5-4 and TRBJ2-7): ETGVTQSPTHLIKTRGQQVTLRCSSQSGHNTVSWYQQALGQGPQFIFQYYREEENGRGNFPPRFSGLQFPNYSSELNVNALELDDSALYLCASSLGRAYEQYFGPGTRLTVT.

A single count supports this clone. This rearrangement joins TRBV16 to TRBJ1-5; 9 bases align to TRBD1. The CDR3 runs 15 residues. V dropped 5 bases and J dropped 1; count of bases not matched to a gene: 3. Germline CDR1 KGHSY, CDR2 FQNENV. The CDR3 region is CASSETGGSNQPQHF. The CDR3 region has the DNA TGTGCCAGCAGCGAGACAGGGGGGAGCAATCAGCCCCAGCATTTT.

The CDR3 DNA follows: TGTGCCACCAGTCGGCAGGGAAATGAGCAGTTCTTC. Its protein product is CATSRQGNEQFF. The chain recombines TRBV24-1 with TRBJ2-1, with D tentatively TRBD1 (5 bases). V dropped 6 bases and J dropped 7 bases, with 9 bases sitting between them. The CDR3 totals 12 residues. Germline V CDR1 and CDR2: KGHDR, SFDVKD.

The chain has TRBV10-3 and TRBJ2-7, with D possibly TRBD2 on 5 matching bases. The CDR3 has 15 amino acids. CDR1 is ENHRY and CDR2 is SYGVKD in the germline V gene. The V end lost 6 bases, the J end lost 1 base, and 16 bases lay between the germline ends. CDR3: CAISETASGSYEQYF. The CDR3 DNA reads as TGTGCCATCAGCGAGACGGCGTCGGGGTCCTACGAGCAGTACTTC.

This chain connects TRBV4-2 to TRBJ2-3; D ambiguous. The V end lost 1 base, the J end lost 0 bases, and 5 bases lay between the germline ends. This CDR3 has 14 amino acids. The V gene's germline CDR1 is LGHNA and CDR2 YNFKEQ. The CDR3 coding sequence is TGTGCCAGCAGCCAAGTTAGTAGCACAGATACGCAGTATTTT. It is translated as CASSQVSSTDTQYF.

J is TRBJ2-3 and V is TRBV5-1, with 12 bases fitting TRBD2. CDR3 length: 20 residues. Germline CDR1 and CDR2: SGHRS and YFSETQ. Trimming cost V 5 bases and J 0 bases; bases outside gene matches: 16. The CDR3 DNA sequence: TGCGCCAGCAGTTCACGACGTGGACTAGCGGGACTAGGGAGCACAGATACGCAGTATTTT. As protein: CASSSRRGLAGLGSTDTQYF. Full variable domain (remainder filled in from reference TRBV5-1 and TRBJ2-3): KAGVTQTPRYLIKTRGQQVTLSCSPISGHRSVSWYQQTPGQGLQFLFEYFSETQRNKGNFPGRFSGRQFSNSRSEMNVSTLELGDSALYLCASSSRRGLAGLGSTDTQYFGPGTRLTVL.

J is TRBJ2-5 and V is TRBV30; no definite D call. Trimming left V 0 bases short and J 5 bases short, with 13 bases between. The CDR3 is 14 residues long. The V gene's germline CDR1 is GTSNPN and CDR2 SVGIG (reference sequence). The CDR3 is CAWSVQASWETQYF. CDR3 coding DNA: TGTGCCTGGAGTGTACAAGCTAGTTGGGAGACCCAGTACTTC.